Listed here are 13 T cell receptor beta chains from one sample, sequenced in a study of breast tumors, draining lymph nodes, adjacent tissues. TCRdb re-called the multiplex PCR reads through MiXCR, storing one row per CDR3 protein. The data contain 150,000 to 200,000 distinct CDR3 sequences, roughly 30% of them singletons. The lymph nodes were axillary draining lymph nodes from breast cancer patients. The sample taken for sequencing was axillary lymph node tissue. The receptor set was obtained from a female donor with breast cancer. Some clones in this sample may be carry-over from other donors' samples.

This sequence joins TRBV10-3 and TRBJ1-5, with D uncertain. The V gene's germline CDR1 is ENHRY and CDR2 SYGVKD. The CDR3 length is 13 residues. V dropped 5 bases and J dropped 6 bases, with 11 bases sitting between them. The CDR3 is CAISWSVGQPQHF. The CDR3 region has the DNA TGTGCCATCAGTTGGTCAGTAGGTCAGCCCCAGCATTTT.

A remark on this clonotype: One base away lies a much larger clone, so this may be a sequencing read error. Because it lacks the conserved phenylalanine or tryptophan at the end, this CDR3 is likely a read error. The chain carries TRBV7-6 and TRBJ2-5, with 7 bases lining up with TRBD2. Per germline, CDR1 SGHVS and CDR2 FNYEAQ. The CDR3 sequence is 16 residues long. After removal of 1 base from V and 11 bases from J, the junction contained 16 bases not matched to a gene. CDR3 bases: TGTGCCAGCAGCTTAGGGGGGGGAGGAGGTAGCGGAGAGCAGTACCTC. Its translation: CASSLGGGGGSGEQYL.

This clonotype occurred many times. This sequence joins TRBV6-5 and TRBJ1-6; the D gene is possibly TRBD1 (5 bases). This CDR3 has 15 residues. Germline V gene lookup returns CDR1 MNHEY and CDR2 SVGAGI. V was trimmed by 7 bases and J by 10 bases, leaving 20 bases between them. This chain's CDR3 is CASTPPGRDRSPLHF. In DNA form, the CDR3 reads TGTGCCAGCACCCCCCCCGGGCGGGACCGCTCACCCCTCCACTTT.

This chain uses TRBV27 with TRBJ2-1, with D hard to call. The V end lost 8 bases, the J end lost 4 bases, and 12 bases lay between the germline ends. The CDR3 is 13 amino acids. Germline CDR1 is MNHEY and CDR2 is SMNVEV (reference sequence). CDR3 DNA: TGTGCCAGCGGCGAGACCCTTTACAATGAGCAGTTCTTC. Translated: CASGETLYNEQFF.

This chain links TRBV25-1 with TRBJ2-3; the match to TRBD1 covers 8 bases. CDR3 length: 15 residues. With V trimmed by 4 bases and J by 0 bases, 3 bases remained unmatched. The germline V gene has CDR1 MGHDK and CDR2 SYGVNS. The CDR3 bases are TGTGCCAGCAGTGCAAGGGACAGGAGCACAGATACGCAGTATTTT. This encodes CASSARDRSTDTQYF.

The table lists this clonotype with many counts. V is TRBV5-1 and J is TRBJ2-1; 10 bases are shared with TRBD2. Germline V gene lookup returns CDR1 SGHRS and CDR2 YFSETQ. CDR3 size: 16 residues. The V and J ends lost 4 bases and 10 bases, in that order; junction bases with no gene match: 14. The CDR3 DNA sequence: TGCGCCAGCAGCCCCACAGGGCTAGCGGGGGTAAAAGAGCAGTTCTTC. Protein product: CASSPTGLAGVKEQFF.

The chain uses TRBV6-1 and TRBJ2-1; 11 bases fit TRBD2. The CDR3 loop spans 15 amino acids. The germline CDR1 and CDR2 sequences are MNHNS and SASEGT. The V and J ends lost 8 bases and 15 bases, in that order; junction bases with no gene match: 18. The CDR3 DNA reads TGTGCCAGCCTAGACCGTCTTCGACTAGCGGGATCGCGGTTCTTC. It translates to CASLDRLRLAGSRFF.

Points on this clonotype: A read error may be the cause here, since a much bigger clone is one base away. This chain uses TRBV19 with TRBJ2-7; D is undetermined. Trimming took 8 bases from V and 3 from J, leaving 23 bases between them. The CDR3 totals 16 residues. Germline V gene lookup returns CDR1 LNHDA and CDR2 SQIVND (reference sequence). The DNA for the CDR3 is TGTGCCAGTGGTCCCGATTCGGCTACAGTAGGCTACGAGCAGTACTTC. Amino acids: CASGPDSATVGYEQYF.

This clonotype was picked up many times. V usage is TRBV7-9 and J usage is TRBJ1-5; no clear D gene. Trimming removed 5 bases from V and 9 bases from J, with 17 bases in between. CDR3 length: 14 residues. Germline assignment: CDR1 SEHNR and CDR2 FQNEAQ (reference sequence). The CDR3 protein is CASSQDGALRPQHF. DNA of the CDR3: TGTGCCAGCAGCCAAGATGGTGCTTTGAGGCCCCAGCATTTT.

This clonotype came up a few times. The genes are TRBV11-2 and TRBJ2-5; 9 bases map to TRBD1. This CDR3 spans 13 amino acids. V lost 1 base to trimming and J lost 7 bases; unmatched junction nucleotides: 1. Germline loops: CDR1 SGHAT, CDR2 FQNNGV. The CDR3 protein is CASSLGTGVTQYF. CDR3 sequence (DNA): TGTGCCAGCAGCTTAGGGACAGGGGTGACCCAGTACTTC.

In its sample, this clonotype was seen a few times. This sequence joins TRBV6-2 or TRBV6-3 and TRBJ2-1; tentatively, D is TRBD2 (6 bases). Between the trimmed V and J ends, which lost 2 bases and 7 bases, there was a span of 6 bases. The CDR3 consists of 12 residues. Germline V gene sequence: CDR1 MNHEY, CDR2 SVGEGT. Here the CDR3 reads CASSYRGNEQFF. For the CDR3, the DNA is TGTGCCAGCAGTTACCGGGGGAATGAGCAGTTCTTC.

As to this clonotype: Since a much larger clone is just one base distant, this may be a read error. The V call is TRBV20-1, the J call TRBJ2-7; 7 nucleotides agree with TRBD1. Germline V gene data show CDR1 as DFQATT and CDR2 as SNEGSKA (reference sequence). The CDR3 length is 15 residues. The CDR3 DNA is TGCAGTGCTAGAGATAGGGCAGGGGGTCCCTACGTGCAGTACTTC. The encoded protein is CSARDRAGGPYVQYF.

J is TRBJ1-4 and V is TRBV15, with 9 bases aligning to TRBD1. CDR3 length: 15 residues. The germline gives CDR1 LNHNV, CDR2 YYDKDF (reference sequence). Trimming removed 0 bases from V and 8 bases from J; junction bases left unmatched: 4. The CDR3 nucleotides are TGTGCCACCAGCAGAGAAGGGACAGGGCGCGAAAAACTGTTTTTT. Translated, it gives CATSREGTGREKLFF.